This passage covers 24 T cell receptor beta chains from one sample sequenced in a study of healthy donors' naive CD4 and CD8 T cells. A linear amplification protocol produced the TCR libraries from around 500 ng of total RNA. TCRdb fed the reads into MiXCR, producing one record per CDR3 protein. The sample records approximately 200,000 distinct CDR3 sequences, about 74% being singletons. Sequencing used naive CD4+ and CD8+ T cells sorted from blood, pooled from several donors. The receptors were sampled from a pool of human donors in good health; the sample pools cells from several healthy donors.

V usage is TRBV29-1 and J usage is TRBJ2-7; D remains ambiguous. CDR3 length equals 11 residues. V dropped 0 bases and J dropped 4 bases, with 4 bases sitting between them. CDR1 and CDR2 from the germline V gene are SQVTM and ANQGSEA. CDR3 DNA sequence: TGCAGCGTTGAAGAGGCGTACGAGCAGTACTTC. As protein: CSVEEAYEQYF.

This clonotype was counted a single time. The chain recombines TRBV15 with TRBJ2-3; D gene ambiguous. CDR1 and CDR2 from the germline V gene are LNHNV and YYDKDF (reference sequence). The CDR3 is 15 amino acids. V gave up 3 bases and J gave up 1 base, with 11 bases separating them. CDR3 in amino acids: CATSRTPAGTDTQYF. CDR3 nucleotide sequence: TGTGCCACCAGCAGGACCCCCGCTGGCACAGATACGCAGTATTTT.

This chain connects TRBV29-1 to TRBJ2-7, with 7 bases lining up with TRBD1. V shed 0 bases, J shed 6 bases, and the junction held 11 bases outside the gene matches. The length of the CDR3 is 15 residues. CDR1 is SQVTM and CDR2 is ANQGSEA in the germline V gene. CDR3 DNA: TGCAGCGTTGAAGACCCCAGGGGGTCGAGCTTCGAGCAGTACTTC. Encoded protein: CSVEDPRGSSFEQYF.

In the case of this clonotype: Germline and junction disagree at one end, which may indicate a read error. The rearrangement joins TRBV29-1 to TRBJ2-5, with D tentatively TRBD2 (6 bases). The germline V gene has CDR1 SQVTM and CDR2 ANQGSEA. There are 13 residues in the CDR3. The CDR3 loop reads CSAFVAVQGTQYF. In DNA form, the CDR3 reads TGCAGCGCTTTTGTAGCGGTCCAAGGGACCCAGTACTTC.

This clonotype was counted a few times. The rearrangement uses TRBV6-2 or TRBV6-3 and TRBJ1-6, with TRBD1 matching over 8 bases. This CDR3 region has 19 residues. Germline values: CDR1 MNHEY, CDR2 SVGEGT. With V trimmed by 6 bases and J by 0 bases, 13 bases remained unmatched. The CDR3 DNA is TGTGCCAGCAGGAACCAGGGGGCCGGATCAAGCTCCTATAATTCACCCCTCCACTTT. It yields the protein CASRNQGAGSSSYNSPLHF.

The V call is TRBV19, the J call TRBJ1-1, with D hard to call. Trimming took 8 bases from V and 1 from J, leaving 11 bases between them. Germline CDR1 reads LNHDA; CDR2 reads SQIVND (reference sequence). The CDR3 spans 13 residues. CDR3 nucleotide sequence: TGTGCCAGTGGACCCGGAGGGAACACTGAAGCTTTCTTT. As protein: CASGPGGNTEAFF.

In its sample, this clonotype was seen a few times. The chain is built from TRBV27 and TRBJ1-5; no firm D call. The V end lost 3 bases, the J end lost 5 bases, and 8 bases lay between the germline ends. In germline, CDR1 is MNHEY, CDR2 SMNVEV (reference sequence). This CDR3 contains 13 residues. The CDR3 DNA reads TGTGCCAGCAGTTTTGGCTCGGATCAGCCCCAGCATTTT. Protein sequence: CASSFGSDQPQHF.

CDR3 residues: CAWSVLGGKAQYF. CDR3 sequence (DNA): TGTGCCTGGAGTGTACTTGGAGGCAAAGCGCAGTATTTT. The V gene is TRBV30, the J gene TRBJ2-3, with a possible D match to TRBD2 (5 bases). The CDR3 extends over 13 amino acids. CDR1 GTSNPN and CDR2 SVGIG come from the germline V gene (reference sequence). V was cut by 0 bases and J by 10 bases, with 14 bases left in between.

The chain has TRBV29-1 and TRBJ2-1; no firm D call. Germline V gives CDR1 SQVTM, CDR2 ANQGSEA. The CDR3 has 13 residues. V lost 1 base to trimming and J lost 6 bases, with 10 bases between them. CDR3 DNA: TGCAGCGTTGAAGTAAGCCCCGGCAATGAGCAGTTCTTC. This encodes CSVEVSPGNEQFF.

This clonotype was seen a few times. The DNA for the CDR3 is TGTGCCTGGAGTTTTTCAGGGGGCACTGAAGCTTTCTTT. Protein sequence: CAWSFSGGTEAFF. The chain is built from TRBV30 and TRBJ1-1; 7 nucleotides align to TRBD1. The V gene end was trimmed by 2 bases and the J gene end by 4 bases; junction bases not matched to a gene: 4. The V gene's germline CDR1 is GTSNPN and CDR2 SVGIG (reference sequence). The CDR3 covers 13 residues.

The chain employs TRBV29-1 and TRBJ2-5; weak D call: TRBD2 (5 bases). The V and J ends lost 7 bases and 5 bases respectively, with 14 bases between them. Germline loops: CDR1 SQVTM, CDR2 ANQGSEA. The CDR3 extends over 12 amino acids. The CDR3 nucleotides read TGCAGCGCCGTGAGAGGGATTGAGACCCAGTACTTC. This translates into CSAVRGIETQYF.

The chain joins TRBV29-1 to TRBJ2-3; tentatively, D is TRBD1 (5 bases). The CDR3 is 15 amino acids. V was cut by 3 bases and J by 2 bases, with 15 bases left in between. Germline assignment: CDR1 SQVTM and CDR2 ANQGSEA. CDR3 loop: CSVDGGTGPTDTQYF. The DNA of the CDR3 is TGCAGCGTTGATGGCGGAACAGGCCCCACAGATACGCAGTATTTT.

V and J are TRBV19 and TRBJ2-7; maybe TRBD1 (6 bases). CDR1 and CDR2 (germline): LNHDA, SQIVND (reference sequence). Trimming shortened V by 3 bases and J by 2 bases, and 11 bases separated the two germline ends. The length of the CDR3 is 14 residues. CDR3 nucleotides: TGTGCCAGTAGTATCAGGGGTCAAGCCTACGAGCAGTACTTC. Protein: CASSIRGQAYEQYF.

This clonotype has a handful of counts. The chain employs TRBV12-3 or TRBV12-4 and TRBJ2-1; 8 nucleotides agree with TRBD2. The CDR3 consists of 17 residues. V gave up 5 bases and J gave up 5 bases; unmatched junction bases: 14. This chain's CDR3 is CASSDLLGTSGNNEQFF. CDR3 coding DNA: TGTGCCAGCAGTGACCTACTAGGAACTAGCGGAAACAATGAGCAGTTCTTC.

The rearrangement links TRBV4-1 to TRBJ2-3, with a weak D call TRBD2 (6 bases). The V gene's germline CDR1 is MGHRA and CDR2 YSYEKL. The CDR3 spans 16 residues. Trimming cost V 1 base and J 6 bases, with 17 bases left between them. The CDR3 nucleotides are TGCGCCAGCAGCCAAGGATCCCGCGGGATTGGTGATACGCAGTATTTT. This translates into CASSQGSRGIGDTQYF.

The rearrangement joins TRBV6-5 to TRBJ1-6; 9 nucleotides agree with TRBD1. Germline assignment: CDR1 MNHEY and CDR2 SVGAGI. V trimming: 6 bases; J trimming: 5 bases; junction bases outside the gene matches: 5. The CDR3 is 15 amino acids. In nucleotides, the CDR3 is TGTGCCAGCAGCCGCACAGGGGGCAATAATTCACCCCTCCACTTT. It codes for CASSRTGGNNSPLHF.

This chain links TRBV5-1 with TRBJ2-7; D is ambiguous. This CDR3 spans 14 amino acids. Trimming cost V 0 bases and J 0 bases, with 7 bases left between them. CDR1 SGHRS and CDR2 YFSETQ come from the germline V gene. CDR3 coding DNA: TGCGCCAGCAGCTTGGGGGCAGCCTCCTACGAGCAGTACTTC. Translation: CASSLGAASYEQYF.

The chain recombines TRBV5-8 with TRBJ2-7; weak D call: TRBD2 (5 bases). The CDR3 covers 13 residues. V was clipped by 2 bases and J by 5 bases, with 11 bases between them. Germline values: CDR1 SGHTS, CDR2 YDEGEE. In DNA, the CDR3 is TGTGCCAGCAGCTTTAGCGAAGGGAACGAGCAGTACTTC. Its translation is CASSFSEGNEQYF. The full variable domain, completed using reference TRBV5-8 and TRBJ2-7, is EAGVTQSPTHLIKTRGQQATLRCSPISGHTSVYWYQQALGLGLQFLLWYDEGEERNRGNFPPRFSGRQFPNYSSELNVNALELEDSALYLCASSFSEGNEQYFGPGTRLTVT.

Turning to this clonotype: The junction and the germline gene differ at one end; a read error may be behind it. The genes are TRBV5-4 and TRBJ2-1; maybe TRBD2 (5 bases). This CDR3 has 17 amino acids. Germline V gene data show CDR1 as SGHNT and CDR2 as YYREEE (reference sequence). This CDR3 reads CANSLEARRGSYNEQFF. Written as DNA, the CDR3 is TGTGCCAACAGCTTGGAGGCAAGGCGAGGGTCCTACAATGAGCAGTTCTTC.

This sequence joins TRBV29-1 and TRBJ2-6; no clear D gene. CDR1 and CDR2 from the germline V gene are SQVTM and ANQGSEA. This CDR3 comprises 15 residues. V was trimmed by 5 bases and J by 0 bases, leaving 11 bases between them. This chain's CDR3 is CSVHPSSSGANVLTF. In nucleotides, the CDR3 is TGCAGCGTTCATCCCTCCAGCTCTGGGGCCAACGTCCTGACTTTC.

The chain recombines TRBV15 with TRBJ1-2; a possible D gene is TRBD1 (6 bases). The CDR3 covers 16 residues. Germline CDR1 is LNHNV and CDR2 is YYDKDF (reference sequence). The V gene lost 0 bases and the J gene lost 4 bases, with 15 bases spanning the gap. The DNA of the CDR3 is TGTGCCACCAGCAGAGATCGTGCGGACAGACCCTATGGCTACACCTTC. Amino acid sequence: CATSRDRADRPYGYTF.

The gene calls are TRBV29-1 and TRBJ2-7, with D uncertain. The CDR3 extends over 10 amino acids. The V end was cut by 5 bases, the J end by 2 bases, with 4 bases between. Germline V lookup: CDR1 SQVTM, CDR2 ANQGSEA. The CDR3 nucleotides are TGCAGCGTTTTGGCCTACGAGCAGTACTTC. Translating gives CSVLAYEQYF.

This chain links TRBV20-1 with TRBJ2-1; 12 bases fit TRBD2. V dropped 6 bases and J dropped 6; count of bases not matched to a gene: 9. The CDR3 is 15 amino acids. Germline V lookup: CDR1 DFQATT, CDR2 SNEGSKA (reference sequence). The CDR3 DNA reads TGCAGTGCGAGGATCGGGACTAGCGGGCTCAATGAGCAGTTCTTC. Its protein product is CSARIGTSGLNEQFF.

V and J are TRBV29-1 and TRBJ1-2; no definite D call. CDR1 and CDR2 from the germline V gene are SQVTM and ANQGSEA. Deletions cut 0 bases from V and 4 bases from J, with 6 bases between. This CDR3 spans 12 amino acids. Here the CDR3 DNA reads TGCAGCGTTGAAGAACGGTTCTATGGCTACACCTTC. Its protein is CSVEERFYGYTF. The entire variable domain, with the rest obtained from reference TRBV29-1 and TRBJ1-2, is as follows: SAVISQKPSRDICQRGTSLTIQCQVDSQVTMMFWYRQQPGQSLTLIATANQGSEATYESGFVIDKFPISRPNLTFSTLTVSNMSPEDSSIYLCSVEERFYGYTFGSGTRLTVV.